The 16 T cell receptor beta chains presented below share a single source sample, sequenced in a study of CD8+CD57+ T cells in acquired aplastic anemia. For CDR3 and TCR beta VDJ profiling, genomic DNA was the template used. TCRdb redid the calling of the reads with MiXCR, one entry per CDR3 protein. The sample yields hundreds of thousands of distinct CDR3 sequences, roughly 64% seen once. Sequences were obtained from sorted CD4+, CD8+, or CD8+CD57+ T cells (not recorded which) from PBMCs. All receptors derive from a human donor in good health, serving as a control.

V is TRBV20-1 and J is TRBJ2-3, with unresolved D. The CDR3 is 16 residues long. Germline lookup yields CDR1 DFQATT and CDR2 SNEGSKA (reference sequence). The V gene lost 2 bases and the J gene lost 4 bases, with 19 bases spanning the gap. CDR3 sequence (DNA): TGCAGTGCTAGAAGGCCAGTGGAGTCCCAGGCAGATACGCAGTATTTT. This codes for CSARRPVESQADTQYF.

This clonotype was seen ten or more times. This chain uses TRBV7-2 with TRBJ2-6; D may correspond to TRBD1 or TRBD2 (6 bases each). V was trimmed by 3 bases and J by 1 base, leaving 16 bases between them. This CDR3 has 18 residues. Germline-derived CDR1 and CDR2 are SGHTA and FQGNSA. Written as DNA, the CDR3 is TGTGCCAGCAGCTTGGGGGCCGGGACTGTGTCTGGGGCCAACGTCCTGACTTTC. Translated, it gives CASSLGAGTVSGANVLTF.

The chain links TRBV2 to TRBJ2-3; a weak D match, TRBD2 (7 bases). The V gene's germline CDR1 is SNHLY and CDR2 FYNNEI. The CDR3 has 20 amino acids. Trimming cost V 0 bases and J 0 bases, with 22 bases left between them. The CDR3 loop reads CASSEASEAGAKTSTDTQYF. For the CDR3, the DNA is TGTGCCAGCAGTGAAGCGTCAGAGGCGGGGGCCAAGACTAGCACAGATACGCAGTATTTT.

The chain has TRBV5-5 and TRBJ2-3; perhaps TRBD2 as D (6 bases). Looked up from germline, CDR1 is SGHKS and CDR2 is YYEKEE (reference sequence). The CDR3 covers 15 residues. Trimming removed 4 bases from V and 2 bases from J, with 14 bases in between. The CDR3 sequence: CASSQSSEATDTQYF. DNA for the CDR3: TGTGCCAGCAGCCAATCTAGCGAGGCCACAGATACGCAGTATTTT.

This chain uses TRBV9 with TRBJ1-6, with a tentative D call TRBD1 (5 bases). CDR1 is SGDLS, CDR2 YYNGEE, per germline. V lost 5 bases and J 10 bases, leaving 13 bases between the germline ends. CDR3 size: 13 residues. CDR3 protein: CASSYGGWSPLHF. In DNA, the CDR3 is TGTGCCAGCAGTTACGGGGGTTGGTCACCCCTCCACTTT.

This clonotype was observed a handful of times. The CDR3 sequence: CASRVHYRDNEQFF. The CDR3 region has the DNA TGTGCCAGCAGGGTCCACTATCGGGACAATGAGCAGTTCTTC. The chain is built from TRBV6-6 and TRBJ2-1; D is unresolved. The germline V gene has CDR1 MNHNY and CDR2 SVGAGI (reference sequence). Trimming took 6 bases from V and 5 from J, leaving 14 bases between them. This CDR3 has 14 residues.

The chain employs TRBV7-3 and TRBJ2-2; maybe TRBD2 (5 bases). Germline assignment: CDR1 SGHTA and CDR2 FQGTGA. V lost 2 bases and J lost 8, with 15 bases in between. This CDR3 region has 15 residues. CDR3 in DNA: TGTGCCAGCAGCTTAGCGTCCGGGGTGGAAGGGGAGCTGTTTTTT. Its translation: CASSLASGVEGELFF.

This clonotype showed up many times. This chain links TRBV29-1 with TRBJ1-1; D remains ambiguous. The germline V and J ends were trimmed by 6 bases and 5 bases, with 10 bases remaining between them. Germline CDR1 is SQVTM and CDR2 is ANQGSEA. The CDR3 loop spans 11 amino acids. For the CDR3, the DNA is TGCAGCGTGAGGGTGCGGACTGAAGCTTTCTTT. As protein: CSVRVRTEAFF.

Concerning this clonotype itself: One junction end does not reproduce the germline sequence, and a read error may be involved. The chain has TRBV7-8 and TRBJ2-2, with 8 positions matching TRBD1. The CDR3 has 16 amino acids. Germline CDR1 reads SGHVS; CDR2 reads FQNEAQ. The CDR3 coding sequence is TGTGCCAGCAGCTCGCGTCGGACAGGGAACGCCGGGGTGCTGTTTTTT. It codes for CASSSRRTGNAGVLFF.

The CDR3 loop is CSASQDYRDNYNEQFF. CDR3 in DNA: TGCAGTGCTAGCCAAGACTACAGGGACAACTACAATGAGCAGTTCTTC. V and J are TRBV20-1 and TRBJ2-1, with D possibly being TRBD1 (6 bases). Germline CDR1 is DFQATT and CDR2 is SNEGSKA (reference sequence). This CDR3 contains 16 residues. Trimming took 3 bases from V and 3 from J, leaving 18 bases between them.

This clonotype was seen repeatedly, ten times or more. The rearrangement joins TRBV20-1 to TRBJ2-7, with 8 bases lining up with TRBD1. The length of the CDR3 is 12 residues. Germline assignment: CDR1 DFQATT and CDR2 SNEGSKA (reference sequence). V was clipped by 5 bases and J by 3 bases; unmatched bases: 3. The CDR3 region has the DNA TGCAGTGCTTACGGACAGGGCTACGAGCAGTACTTC. Its translation is CSAYGQGYEQYF.

The J gene is TRBJ2-5, the V gene TRBV7-3; D is undetermined. The CDR3 consists of 15 residues. V was pared by 5 bases and J by 1 base, with 14 bases between. CDR1 and CDR2 from the germline V gene are SGHTA and FQGTGA. CDR3 residues: CASSKFTSGQETQYF. CDR3 coding DNA: TGTGCCAGCAGCAAATTCACGTCCGGCCAAGAGACCCAGTACTTC.

J is TRBJ2-7 and V is TRBV12-3 or TRBV12-4; 9 bases line up with TRBD1. This CDR3 has 15 amino acids. J gave up 6 bases and V 2 bases, and 8 bases lay outside the gene matches. This CDR3 is CASSLTGTGTGEQYF. As DNA, the CDR3 is TGTGCCAGCAGTTTAACCGGGACAGGGACGGGCGAGCAGTACTTC.

This clonotype was seen repeatedly, ten times or more. The rearrangement uses TRBV4-2 and TRBJ1-4; D unresolved. The V end lost 0 bases, the J end lost 5 bases, and 16 bases lay between the germline ends. CDR3 size: 17 residues. CDR1 and CDR2 (germline): LGHNA, YNFKEQ. Written as DNA, the CDR3 is TGTGCCAGCAGCCAAGATTTCGGGATGGCAGTCAATGAAAAACTGTTTTTT. Protein: CASSQDFGMAVNEKLFF.

The chain uses TRBV9 and TRBJ2-2, with 7 bases identical to TRBD1. The CDR3 loop spans 15 amino acids. From germline, CDR1 is SGDLS and CDR2 YYNGEE. The V and J ends lost 4 bases and 15 bases, in that order; junction bases with no gene match: 18. CDR3 region: CASSRAGGIAYALFF. The CDR3 DNA sequence: TGTGCCAGCAGCCGAGCAGGGGGTATAGCCTACGCCTTGTTTTTT.

The chain carries TRBV12-3 or TRBV12-4 and TRBJ1-1, with a weak D call TRBD1 (5 bases). Deletions cut 6 bases from V and 2 bases from J, with 16 bases between. The CDR3 is 15 amino acids. The CDR3 region has the DNA TGTGCCAGCAGAGCCACCGGGACGGACAACACTGAAGCTTTCTTT. Translation: CASRATGTDNTEAFF.